These T cell receptor beta chains were read from a single sample in a study of T-cell reconstitution after alpha-beta-depleted transplantation in children. TCRdb used MiXCR to reprocess the PCR reads, holding one entry per CDR3 protein. The sample lists about 270,000 distinct CDR3 sequences; more than 8% were seen once. This material consisted of PBMCs from the stem cell graft donor, taken from the stem cell graft. The receptor set was obtained from a human donor who donated a stem cell graft to a child with SCID. Each CDR3 is given with its conserved first and last residue. Each record gives: D gene, J gene, V gene, clone size, CDR3 protein, CDR3 DNA. A D gene is named only where the DNA matches it firmly. A row's size may be missing; if present it is once, few, many or a size class.

>.|TRBJ1-2|TRBV20-1|.
CSARGGLILDYGYTF
TGCAGTGCTAGAGGAGGTCTAATACTGGACTATGGCTACACCTTC
>TRBD1|TRBJ1-2|TRBV29-1|many
CSVGTGRNYGYTF
TGCAGCGTCGGGACAGGGAGAAACTATGGCTACACCTTC
>.|TRBJ2-7|TRBV20-1|.
CSALEPDSHPYEQYF
TGCAGTGCTTTAGAACCGGACAGCCACCCCTACGAGCAGTACTTC
>.|TRBJ2-7|TRBV10-3|few
CAIRAALQADEQYF
TGTGCCATCAGGGCCGCACTCCAAGCGGACGAGCAGTACTTC
>.|TRBJ2-2|TRBV12-3/TRBV12-4|.
CASLGWEDTGELFF
TGTGCCAGCCTGGGGTGGGAGGACACCGGGGAGCTGTTTTTT
>.|TRBJ1-4|TRBV18|few
CASSQGINEKLFF
TGTGCCAGCTCACAGGGGATCAACGAAAAACTGTTTTTT
>TRBD1|TRBJ1-1|TRBV10-1|few
CASSESQGARAFF
TGCGCCAGCAGTGAGTCGCAGGGGGCGAGAGCTTTCTTT
>.|TRBJ2-7|TRBV12-3/TRBV12-4|many
CASRMGLSEQYF
TGTGCCAGCAGGATGGGGCTATCCGAGCAGTACTTC
>TRBD1|TRBJ2-3|TRBV6-2/TRBV6-3|few
CASSYSDRGQSTDTQYF
TGTGCCAGCAGTTACTCCGACAGGGGGCAGAGCACAGATACGCAGTATTTT
>.|TRBJ2-7|TRBV12-5|few
CASGLRDGGREQYF
TGTGCTAGTGGTCTCCGGGACGGCGGTCGAGAGCAGTACTTC
>.|TRBJ1-6|TRBV28|few
CASSLVGSGSNSPLHF
TGTGCCAGCAGTTTAGTCGGGTCAGGATCAAATTCACCCCTCCACTTT
>.|TRBJ2-6|TRBV30|.
CAWSEPQGLTGANVLTF
TGTGCCTGGAGCGAACCTCAGGGACTCACTGGGGCCAACGTCCTGACTTTC
>TRBD1|TRBJ1-5|TRBV2|few
CASSERGQGTNQPQHF
TGTGCCAGCAGTGAAAGGGGACAGGGGACAAATCAGCCCCAGCATTTT
>TRBD1|TRBJ2-1|TRBV24-1|few
CATSGRDSSYNEQFF
TGTGCCACCAGTGGCCGGGACAGCTCCTACAATGAGCAGTTCTTC
>.|TRBJ2-5|TRBV12-3/TRBV12-4|few
CASRLGAGGPQETQYF
TGTGCCAGCAGATTAGGGGCGGGCGGACCACAAGAGACCCAGTACTTC
>.|TRBJ2-5|TRBV2|.
CASTLGANQETQYF
TGTGCCAGCACCCTAGGGGCGAACCAAGAGACCCAGTACTTC
>.|TRBJ1-1|TRBV9|.
CASSEKQGVNTEAFF
TGTGCCAGCAGCGAAAAACAGGGTGTGAACACTGAAGCTTTCTTT
>TRBD1|TRBJ2-7|TRBV10-3|many
CAISDRGTYEQYF
TGTGCCATCTCGGACAGGGGGACCTACGAGCAGTACTTC
>.|TRBJ1-5|TRBV12-3/TRBV12-4|.
CASSFQGLNQPQHF
TGTGCCAGCAGTTTTCAGGGGCTCAATCAGCCCCAGCATTTT
>.|TRBJ2-1|TRBV10-3|few
CATRQYNEQFF
TGTGCCACTAGACAGTACAATGAGCAGTTCTTC
>.|TRBJ2-5|TRBV5-1|.
CASSFSQGGETQYF
TGCGCCAGCAGCTTTTCCCAGGGAGGAGAGACCCAGTACTTC
>.|TRBJ1-1|TRBV10-3|.
CAISDGMNTEAFF
TGTGCCATCAGTGACGGGATGAACACTGAAGCTTTCTTT
>TRBD1|TRBJ1-1|TRBV12-3/TRBV12-4|few
CASSLSTGDAFF
TGTGCCAGCAGTTTATCAACAGGGGACGCTTTCTTT
>.|TRBJ2-1|TRBV20-1|few
CSAPNTGPFSYNEQFF
TGCAGTGCCCCAAATACCGGGCCGTTCTCCTACAATGAGCAGTTCTTC
>.|TRBJ2-5|TRBV5-6|few
CASSFRDRRETQYF
TGTGCCAGCAGCTTCCGGGACCGCCGGGAGACCCAGTACTTC
>.|TRBJ2-5|TRBV3-1|few
CASNLASYQETQYF
TGTGCCAGCAATCTAGCCTCCTACCAAGAGACCCAGTACTTC
>.|TRBJ2-6|TRBV20-1|few
CSAAALGDGFTGANVLTF
TGCAGTGCCGCCGCGTTGGGAGATGGGTTCACTGGGGCCAACGTCCTGACTTTC
>.|TRBJ1-5|TRBV13|few
CASSLGGGRSNQPQHF
TGTGCCAGCAGCTTGGGTGGCGGTAGAAGCAATCAGCCCCAGCATTTT
>.|TRBJ2-7|TRBV3-1|many
CASSRGQESYEQYF
TGTGCCAGCAGCCGAGGTCAGGAGTCCTACGAGCAGTACTTC
>.|TRBJ2-5|TRBV7-9|few
CASSASTRGQETQYF
TGTGCCAGCAGCGCTAGTACGAGGGGCCAAGAGACCCAGTACTTC
>TRBD1|TRBJ2-1|TRBV6-1|.
CASRKGQGGSEQFF
TGTGCCAGCAGGAAGGGACAGGGAGGGAGTGAGCAGTTCTTC
>TRBD2|TRBJ2-2|TRBV9|.
CASSVGLSGGATGELFF
TGTGCCAGCAGCGTAGGTTTGAGCGGGGGGGCCACCGGGGAGCTGTTTTTT
>TRBD1|TRBJ1-1|TRBV2|few
CASSDPRDRVNTEAFF
TGTGCCAGCAGTGATCCTAGGGACAGGGTGAACACTGAAGCTTTCTTT
>.|TRBJ1-1|TRBV4-1|.
CASSQGGREVTEAFF
TGCGCCAGCAGCCAAGGGGGCAGGGAGGTCACTGAAGCTTTCTTT
>TRBD1|TRBJ1-1|TRBV7-9|few
CASSLSGGFDEAFF
TGTGCCAGCAGCTTATCAGGGGGCTTTGATGAAGCTTTCTTT
>.|TRBJ2-7|TRBV29-1|many
CSVESQAYEQYF
TGCAGCGTTGAGTCACAGGCCTACGAGCAGTACTTC
>TRBD2|TRBJ2-1|TRBV20-1|few
CSASPTSGGPKSYNEQFF
TGCAGTGCTAGCCCGACTAGCGGGGGACCCAAATCCTACAATGAGCAGTTCTTC
>.|TRBJ2-1|TRBV5-6|few
CASSLKRSSYNEQFF
TGTGCCAGCAGCTTGAAACGAAGCTCCTACAATGAGCAGTTCTTC
>TRBD1|TRBJ2-1|TRBV3-1|many
CASSQITGTGLNEQFF
TGTGCCAGCAGCCAGATTACCGGGACAGGGTTGAATGAGCAGTTCTTC
>.|TRBJ1-2|TRBV29-1|.
CSVDAEVGYGYTF
TGCAGCGTTGACGCTGAAGTAGGCTATGGCTACACCTTC
>.|TRBJ2-1|TRBV20-1|few
CSARYPGLGNEQFF
TGCAGTGCTAGATACCCGGGTCTAGGGAATGAGCAGTTCTTC
>.|TRBJ1-2|TRBV12-3/TRBV12-4|.
CASTVERNYGYTF
TGTGCCAGCACCGTCGAGCGGAACTATGGCTACACCTTC
>.|TRBJ1-3|TRBV29-1|many
CSVEVTGGNTIYF
TGCAGCGTTGAAGTTACGGGGGGAAACACCATATATTTT
>TRBD2|TRBJ2-7|TRBV7-9|.
CASSLTPGLAGDYEQYF
TGTGCCAGCAGCTTAACGCCGGGACTAGCGGGGGACTACGAGCAGTACTTC
>TRBD1|TRBJ2-3|TRBV5-1|few
CASSREDRGSTDTQYF
TGCGCCAGCAGCAGAGAGGACAGGGGGAGCACAGATACGCAGTATTTT
>.|TRBJ1-1|TRBV13|.
CASSPTDGLMNTEAFF
TGTGCCAGCAGCCCAACGGACGGGTTAATGAACACTGAAGCTTTCTTT
>TRBD2|TRBJ2-1|TRBV20-1|.
CCATKAGLGSYNEQFF
TGCTGTGCTACTAAAGCGGGGCTGGGCTCCTACAATGAGCAGTTCTTC
>.|TRBJ2-3|TRBV2|.
CASMAALSLDTQYF
TGTGCCAGCATGGCTGCTCTTTCCCTGGATACGCAGTATTTT
>.|TRBJ1-5|TRBV5-1|.
CASSLDWDPKHGNQPQHF
TGCGCCAGCAGCTTGGACTGGGACCCAAAGCACGGCAATCAGCCCCAGCATTTT
>.|TRBJ2-1|TRBV12-3/TRBV12-4|.
CASSPGGTGYNEQFF
TGTGCCAGCAGTCCTGGAGGGACGGGGTACAATGAGCAGTTCTTC
>.|TRBJ2-5|TRBV27|.
CASSSPNGRLETQYF
TGTGCCAGCAGTTCACCCAATGGGAGGCTTGAGACCCAGTACTTC
>.|TRBJ2-5|TRBV11-2|many
CASSLAFRRETQYF
TGTGCCAGCAGCTTAGCATTTAGGCGGGAGACCCAGTACTTC
>.|TRBJ2-3|TRBV7-6|.
CASTRDVQGSTSTDTQYF
TGTGCCAGCACCCGTGACGTCCAGGGGTCAACTAGCACAGATACGCAGTATTTT
>.|TRBJ2-2|TRBV11-3|.
CASSSLSAAGELFF
TGTGCCAGCAGCTCCTTGTCTGCGGCCGGGGAGCTGTTTTTT
>.|TRBJ2-6|TRBV9|few
CASRGLGDNSGANVLTF
TGTGCCAGCAGGGGGCTCGGGGACAACTCTGGGGCCAACGTCCTGACTTTC
>TRBD1|TRBJ2-3|TRBV29-1|few
CSADRGEIDTQYF
TGCAGCGCGGACAGGGGAGAGATAGATACGCAGTATTTT
>TRBD2|TRBJ2-1|TRBV5-1|.
CASSLDPAGALWNEQFF
TGCGCCAGCAGCTTGGACCCAGCGGGGGCCCTTTGGAATGAGCAGTTCTTC
>TRBD1|TRBJ1-2|TRBV5-1|.
CASSRDRANYGYTF
TGCGCCAGCAGCCGGGACAGGGCTAACTATGGCTACACCTTC
>TRBD1|TRBJ1-4|TRBV5-1|few
CASSSGGTATNEKLFF
TGCGCCAGCAGCTCGGGAGGGACAGCAACTAATGAAAAACTGTTTTTT
>TRBD2|TRBJ2-1|TRBV28|.
CASSEGGSDEQFF
TGTGCCAGCAGTGAGGGAGGGTCGGATGAGCAGTTCTTC